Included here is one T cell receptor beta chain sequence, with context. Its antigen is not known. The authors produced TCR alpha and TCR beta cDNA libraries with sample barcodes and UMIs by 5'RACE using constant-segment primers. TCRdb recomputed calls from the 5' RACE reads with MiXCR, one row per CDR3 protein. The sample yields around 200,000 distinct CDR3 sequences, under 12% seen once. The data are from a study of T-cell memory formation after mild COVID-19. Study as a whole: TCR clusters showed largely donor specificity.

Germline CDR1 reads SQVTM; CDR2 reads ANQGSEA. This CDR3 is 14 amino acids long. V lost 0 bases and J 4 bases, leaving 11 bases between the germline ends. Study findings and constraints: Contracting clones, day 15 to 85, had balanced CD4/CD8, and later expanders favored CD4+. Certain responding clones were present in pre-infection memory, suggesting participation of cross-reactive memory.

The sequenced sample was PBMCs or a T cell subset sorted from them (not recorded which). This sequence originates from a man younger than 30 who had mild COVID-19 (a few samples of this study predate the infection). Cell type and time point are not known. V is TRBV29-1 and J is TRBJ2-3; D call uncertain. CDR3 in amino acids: CSVEDPRSSDTQYF. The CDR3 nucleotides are TGCAGCGTTGAAGACCCCCGTTCGTCAGATACGCAGTATTTT.